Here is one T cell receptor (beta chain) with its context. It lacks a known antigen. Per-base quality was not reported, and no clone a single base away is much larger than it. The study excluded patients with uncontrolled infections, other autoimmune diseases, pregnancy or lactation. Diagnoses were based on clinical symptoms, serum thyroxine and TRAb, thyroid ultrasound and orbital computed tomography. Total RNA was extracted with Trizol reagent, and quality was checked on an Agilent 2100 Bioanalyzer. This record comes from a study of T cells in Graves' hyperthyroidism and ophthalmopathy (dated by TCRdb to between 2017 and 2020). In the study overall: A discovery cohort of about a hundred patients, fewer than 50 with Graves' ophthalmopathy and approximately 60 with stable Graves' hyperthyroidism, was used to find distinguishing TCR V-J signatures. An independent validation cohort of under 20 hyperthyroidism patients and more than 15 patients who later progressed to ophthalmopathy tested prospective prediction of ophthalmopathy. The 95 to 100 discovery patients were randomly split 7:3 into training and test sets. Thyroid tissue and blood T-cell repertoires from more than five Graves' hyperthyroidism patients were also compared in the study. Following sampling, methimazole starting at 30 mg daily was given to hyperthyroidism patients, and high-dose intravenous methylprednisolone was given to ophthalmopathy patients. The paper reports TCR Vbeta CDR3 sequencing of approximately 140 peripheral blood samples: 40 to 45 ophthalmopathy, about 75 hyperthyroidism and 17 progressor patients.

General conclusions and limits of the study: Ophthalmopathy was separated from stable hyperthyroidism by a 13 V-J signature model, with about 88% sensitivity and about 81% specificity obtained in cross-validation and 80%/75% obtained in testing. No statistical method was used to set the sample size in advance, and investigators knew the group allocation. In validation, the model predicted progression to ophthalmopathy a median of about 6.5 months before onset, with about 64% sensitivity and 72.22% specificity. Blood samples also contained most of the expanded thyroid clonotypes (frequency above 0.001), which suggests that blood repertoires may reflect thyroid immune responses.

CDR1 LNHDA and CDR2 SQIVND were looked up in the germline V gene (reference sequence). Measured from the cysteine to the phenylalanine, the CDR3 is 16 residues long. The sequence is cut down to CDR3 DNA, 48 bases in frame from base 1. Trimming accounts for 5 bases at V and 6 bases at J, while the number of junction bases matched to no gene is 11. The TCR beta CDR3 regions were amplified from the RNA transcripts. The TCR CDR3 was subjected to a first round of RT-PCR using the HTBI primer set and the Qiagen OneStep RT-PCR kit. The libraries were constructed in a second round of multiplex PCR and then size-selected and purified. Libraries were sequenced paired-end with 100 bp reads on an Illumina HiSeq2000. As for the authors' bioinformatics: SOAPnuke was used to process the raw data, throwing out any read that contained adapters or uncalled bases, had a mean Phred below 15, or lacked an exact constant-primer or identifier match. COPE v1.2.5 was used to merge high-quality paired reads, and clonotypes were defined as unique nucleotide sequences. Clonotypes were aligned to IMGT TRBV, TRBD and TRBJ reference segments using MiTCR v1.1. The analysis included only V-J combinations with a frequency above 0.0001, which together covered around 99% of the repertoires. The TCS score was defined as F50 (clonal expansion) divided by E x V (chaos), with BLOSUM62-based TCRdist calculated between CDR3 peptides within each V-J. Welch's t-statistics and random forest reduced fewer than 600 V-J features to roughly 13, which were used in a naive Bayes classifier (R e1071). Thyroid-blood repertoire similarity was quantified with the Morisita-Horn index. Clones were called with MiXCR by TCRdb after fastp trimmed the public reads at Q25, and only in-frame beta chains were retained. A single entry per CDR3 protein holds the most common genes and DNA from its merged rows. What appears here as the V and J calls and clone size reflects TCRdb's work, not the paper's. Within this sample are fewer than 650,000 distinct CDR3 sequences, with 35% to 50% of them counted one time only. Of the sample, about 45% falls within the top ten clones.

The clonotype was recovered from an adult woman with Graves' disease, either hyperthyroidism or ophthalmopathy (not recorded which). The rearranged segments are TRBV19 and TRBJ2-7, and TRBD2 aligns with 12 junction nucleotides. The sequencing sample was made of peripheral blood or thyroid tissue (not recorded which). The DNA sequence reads TGTGCCAGTAGTCCCGCGTCTAGCGGGAGGGCCCGCGAGCAGTACTTC. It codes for CASSPASSGRAREQYF.